This TCR beta chain was identified in a study of tumor-infiltrating lymphocytes in primary liver carcinoma. For blood RNA, unsorted whole blood served as the source, and germline DNA was extracted too. Trimming stripped 9 bases from V and 6 bases from J, with 21 bases between. This CDR3 region has 15 residues. With roughly 540 ng total RNA as template and a constant-region primer, TCR beta cDNA was made. Sequencing libraries for TCR beta derived from three nested multiplex PCR rounds that used slightly modified ARM-PCR. A C-beta reverse primer and TRBV1-TRBV30 forward primers served in each of the first two PCR rounds, at around 10 cycles apiece. TCRdb called the multiplex PCR reads again in MiXCR, with one record for every CDR3 protein. Counted here are about 200,000 distinct CDR3 sequences, about two thirds occurring once; the ten biggest clones make up 6% to 8.5%.

The J gene is TRBJ2-1, the V gene TRBV12-3 or TRBV12-4; D is perhaps TRBD1 (6 bases). Sequenced sample: peripheral blood. The clonotype comes from an older woman with primary liver carcinoma and hepatitis B virus infection. The DNA for the CDR3 is TGTGCCAGTACCATCACAGGGTCCCCTGTCAATGAGCAGTTCTTC. This gives the protein CASTITGSPVNEQFF.